This TCR beta chain was found in a study of graft-versus-host responses after intestinal transplantation. Overall study results and limits: GvH clonotypes were identified within recipient marrow, with a subset emerging first in ileum or blood.

Plating combined 200,000 CFSE-labeled responder cells with 200,000 irradiated, violet-dye-labeled stimulator cells. A sort after the reaction isolated proliferating CFSE-low CD3+CD4+ and CD3+CD8+ responders. This clone was seen a handful of times. Assay: immunoSEQ multiplex PCR; the TCRdb copy retains only in-frame clones and omits some. The table shows roughly 21,000 clones, with 33% occurring only once. The germline gives CDR1 SGHVS, CDR2 FNYEAQ. V lost 1 base and J lost 4, with 11 bases in between. The CDR3 covers 14 residues. The receptor comes from a human patient who received an intestinal transplant. This sample comprised alloreactive CD8+ T cells from a mixed lymphocyte reaction culture, obtained before intestinal transplant. Subset in this sample: CFSE-low proliferating T cells sorted from roughly six-day pre-transplant mixed lymphocyte reaction (GvH or HvG direction). The V call is TRBV7-6, the J call TRBJ2-7, with D possibly called TRBD1 or TRBD2 (5 bases each). This CDR3 is CASSLDWDGYEQYF. The CDR3 nucleotides read TGTGCCAGCAGCTTAGACTGGGACGGATACGAGCAGTACTTC.